These 17 T cell receptor beta chains were sequenced from one sample in a study of blood T cell repertoires in COVID-19. The data were produced by immunoSEQ multiplex PCR, yet TCRdb's version contains in-frame clones alone and is incomplete. Of fewer than 150,000 clones listed, more than 80% are singletons. The sample taken for sequencing was peripheral blood. These receptor sequences come from a woman aged 55-70 years with COVID-19, enrolled during active disease.

The chain combines TRBV7-3 with TRBJ2-3, with a possible D match to TRBD1 (6 bases). This CDR3 is built from 13 residues. Germline-derived CDR1 and CDR2 are SGHTA and FQGTGA. V gave up 3 bases and J gave up 3 bases, with 7 bases separating them. This CDR3 reads CASSFRGTDTQYF. The CDR3 bases are TGTGCCAGCAGCTTTAGGGGGACAGATACGCAGTATTTT.

The chain employs TRBV4-3 and TRBJ1-6; D may be TRBD1 (6 bases). Germline-derived CDR1 and CDR2 are LGHNA and YSLEER. Trimming removed 3 bases from V and 5 bases from J, with 11 bases in between. The CDR3 sequence is 15 residues long. CDR3 sequence: CASSHLDRDNSPLHF. In DNA form, the CDR3 reads TGCGCCAGCAGCCACCTGGACAGAGATAATTCACCCCTCCACTTT.

The V and J genes are TRBV12-5 and TRBJ2-5; the D gene is possibly TRBD2 (7 bases). Looked up from germline, CDR1 is LGHNT and CDR2 is FRNRAP. With 11 bases removed from V and 2 bases from J, the gap between germline ends came to 27 bases. The CDR3 is 17 residues long. The CDR3 loop is CARGWGGPGGQQETQYF. CDR3 DNA: TGTGCTCGGGGTTGGGGGGGGCCAGGAGGGCAACAAGAGACCCAGTACTTC.

J is TRBJ2-2 and V is TRBV5-4, with TRBD1 as a possible D gene (5 bases). The CDR3 extends over 17 amino acids. Looked up from germline, CDR1 is SGHNT and CDR2 is YYREEE (reference sequence). V lost 0 bases, J lost 4 bases, and 16 bases lay in between. The CDR3 DNA follows: TGTGCCAGCAGCTTGGATAAAGGCAGGGTGGTCACCGGGGAGCTGTTTTTT. Translating gives CASSLDKGRVVTGELFF.

This clone was counted at least ten times. V usage is TRBV10-3 and J usage is TRBJ1-2, with D tentatively TRBD1 (6 bases). CDR1 is ENHRY, CDR2 SYGVKD, per germline. CDR3 length: 15 residues. Between the trimmed V and J ends, which lost 6 bases and 2 bases, there was a span of 16 bases. CDR3 residues: CAIREPGHQNYGYTF. The CDR3 DNA sequence: TGTGCCATCAGGGAACCGGGACACCAGAACTATGGCTACACCTTC.

The J gene is TRBJ1-2, the V gene TRBV5-4; TRBD1 is a possible D gene (5 bases). The CDR3 runs to 13 residues. Trimming removed 2 bases from V and 4 bases from J, with 9 bases in between. Germline assignment: CDR1 SGHNT and CDR2 YYREEE (reference sequence). The CDR3 nucleotides read TGTGCCAGCAGCTTTACGGGACTCTATGGCTACACCTTC. Translation: CASSFTGLYGYTF.

The chain combines TRBV23-1 with TRBJ1-2; D possibly corresponds to TRBD1 (5 bases). TRBV23-1 is an open reading frame, and its role is uncertain. V was clipped by 0 bases and J by 4 bases, with 6 bases between them. CDR3 length: 13 amino acids. CDR3 loop: CASSQSGGYGYTF. Here the CDR3 DNA reads TGCGCCAGCAGTCAATCGGGGGGCTATGGCTACACCTTC.

This chain uses TRBV7-2 with TRBJ2-1, with 11 positions matching TRBD2. The CDR3 extends over 15 amino acids. The V gene end was trimmed by 1 base and the J gene end by 9 bases; junction bases not matched to a gene: 5. Germline values: CDR1 SGHTA, CDR2 FQGNSA. The CDR3 DNA follows: TGTGCCAGCAGCTTAGTAGGCGGACTAGCGGGTGAGCAGTTCTTC. Translated: CASSLVGGLAGEQFF.

The V and J genes are TRBV7-8 and TRBJ1-1; D may be TRBD1 (5 bases). Germline V lookup: CDR1 SGHVS, CDR2 FQNEAQ. CDR3 size: 14 residues. V was trimmed by 7 bases and J by 11 bases, leaving 23 bases between them. Written as DNA, the CDR3 is TGTGCCAGCACTAAACTGGAAGGGACTGCTTCTGCTTTCTTT. Translated: CASTKLEGTASAFF.

The rearrangement uses TRBV11-3 and TRBJ2-7; TRBD2 matches 7 bases. The CDR3 is 13 amino acids. V gave up 4 bases and J gave up 1 base; unmatched junction bases: 1. Germline V lookup: CDR1 SGHNT, CDR2 YENEEA. CDR3 sequence reads: CASSSGGSYEQYF. The CDR3 nucleotides read TGTGCCAGCAGCTCCGGGGGGTCCTACGAGCAGTACTTC.

The chain joins TRBV6-5 to TRBJ2-1; TRBD2 aligns across 13 bases. The CDR3 covers 15 residues. V was pared by 6 bases and J by 8 bases, with 7 bases of the junction left unmatched. Germline V gene lookup returns CDR1 MNHEY and CDR2 SVGAGI. The CDR3 is CASSDSGLAGYEQFF. As DNA, the CDR3 is TGTGCCAGCAGCGACTCGGGACTAGCGGGGTATGAGCAGTTCTTC.

V and J are TRBV19 and TRBJ1-1; no firm D call. Trimming left V 0 bases short and J 0 bases short, with 14 bases between. CDR1 and CDR2 from the germline V gene are LNHDA and SQIVND (reference sequence). CDR3 length: 17 residues. The CDR3 loop reads CASSIDLGGWLNTEAFF. CDR3 nucleotide sequence: TGTGCCAGTAGTATAGATCTAGGAGGGTGGCTGAACACTGAAGCTTTCTTT.

This clone showed up many times. CDR3 sequence reads: CASSTRQGGTGNTIYF. CDR3 nucleotides: TGTGCCAGCAGCACCCGACAGGGAGGAACTGGAAACACCATATATTTT. The rearrangement joins TRBV7-6 to TRBJ1-3; 7 bases line up with TRBD1. The junction had 9 bases not matched to a gene; V was cut back by 5 bases and J by 2 bases. This CDR3 is built from 16 residues. Germline V CDR1 and CDR2: SGHVS, FNYEAQ.

J is TRBJ1-1 and V is TRBV6-6; D remains ambiguous. V lost 6 bases to trimming and J lost 2 bases, with 10 bases between them. This CDR3 region has 13 residues. CDR1 is MNHNY and CDR2 is SVGAGI in the germline V gene (reference sequence). CDR3 protein: CASRLEGNTEAFF. The CDR3 DNA sequence: TGTGCCAGCAGGCTAGAAGGTAACACTGAAGCTTTCTTT.

This clone has just one count. This chain joins TRBV2 and TRBJ1-2; D is uncertain. Trimming shortened V by 6 bases and J by 6 bases, and 26 bases separated the two germline ends. Germline V lookup: CDR1 SNHLY, CDR2 FYNNEI. There are 17 residues in the CDR3. CDR3: CASSTSYRVLIRDGYTF. The CDR3 DNA reads as TGTGCCAGCAGCACCTCATACCGGGTCCTAATCCGCGATGGCTACACCTTC.

The genes are TRBV9 and TRBJ2-2, with 10 bases matching TRBD1. The CDR3 contains 13 residues. J lost 6 bases, V lost 7 bases, and 3 bases had no gene match. CDR1 is SGDLS, CDR2 YYNGEE, per germline. The CDR3 DNA reads as TGTGCCAGCGGGACAGGGGTATCCGGGGAGCTGTTTTTT. This gives the protein CASGTGVSGELFF.

This clone was recorded once. The genes are TRBV25-1 and TRBJ1-2; 10 nucleotides line up with TRBD1. This CDR3 contains 14 residues. In germline, CDR1 is MGHDK, CDR2 SYGVNS. The V segment lost 7 bases and the J segment 7 bases; nucleotides outside the gene matches: 9. The DNA of the CDR3 is TGTGCCAGCACGCAAGCGACAGGGGGCAGTGGCTACACCTTC. Translating gives CASTQATGGSGYTF.